This section outlines one T cell receptor (beta chain) sequence together with its context. The clone's antigen remains unknown. No base quality information exists; no much larger clone differs at one position. V drops 3 bases and J drops 4 bases, leaving 10 bases in between. CDR1 and CDR2 are read off the germline V gene as SGHRS and YFSETQ. Inclusive of the bounding cysteine and phenylalanine, the CDR3 is 13 residues long. Just CDR3 DNA is preserved here, 39 bases in frame from base 1. Patients with a history of autoimmune disease or receiving systemic immunosuppression were excluded from the trial. In every dose cohort, peripheral blood was drawn for TCR sequencing at baseline, cycle 4 day 1, and cycle 7 day 1. The samples were drawn from a first-in-human, open-label, multicenter phase I dose-escalation trial of ivuxolimab. The trial enrolled adults with locally advanced or metastatic head and neck squamous cell, hepatocellular, melanoma or renal cell carcinoma. Before TCR sequencing, CD4+ T cells and CD8+ T cells were sorted from peripheral blood as separate populations.

Genomic DNA was isolated from the sorted cells so that the TCRbeta CDR3 region could be sequenced. The immunoSEQ Assay was used to sequence the TCRbeta CDR3 regions. In TCRdb, the immuneACCESS table is reduced to in-frame sequences with V and J assigned. These tables do not hold every clone; where another copy was compared, an unresolved V gene accounts for under half, and the others remain unexplained. The sample contains over 30,000 clones, around four fifths of them found a single time. The top ten constitute more than 20% of the sample. The data were taken from a study of OX40 agonist ivuxolimab in advanced cancers. Regarding the research as a whole: Ivuxolimab was an agonistic, fully human IgG2 monoclonal antibody directed against OX40 (CD134), a costimulatory receptor. Intravenous ivuxolimab was administered to patients every 2 weeks at six dose levels: 0.01, 0.1, 0.3, 1.5, 3 and 10 mg/kg. Of the approximately 53 patients in dose escalation, approximately 20 had hepatocellular carcinoma, some 15 had melanoma, 9 had renal cell carcinoma and 9 had head and neck cancer. In the dose-escalation cohort, 70% to 85% of patients were male, and the mean age was roughly 60 years, with a range of roughly 20 to 80. Prior anti-PD-1, anti-PD-L1 or anti-CTLA-4 therapy was permitted, and checkpoint inhibitors had been received by about 36% of dose-escalation patients. Partial responses occurred in three dose-escalation patients, of whom one had hepatocellular carcinoma and two had cutaneous melanoma. The purpose of peripheral TCRbeta sequencing was to test whether ivuxolimab changed TCR sequence diversity and led to clonal T-cell expansion. The paper reports the monotherapy dose-escalation portion (N of about 50 patients) of the phase I ivuxolimab trial. What the authors observed across the whole study: In partial responders in the 0.1-3.0 mg/kg groups, normalized peripheral clonal expansion was found to be among the lowest, especially among CD8+ T cells. At doses from 0.1 to 3.0 mg/kg, clonal expansion was seen in both CD4+ and CD8+ blood T cells between baseline and week 6. Antigen specificity was not determined for the clonally expanded peripheral T cells. Low levels of normalized T-cell clonal expansion were also seen in some nonresponding patients. After ivuxolimab, expanded clones were on average more numerous among CD8+ T cells than among CD4+ T cells.

The receptor was derived from an adult with an advanced solid tumor such as melanoma, head and neck, liver or kidney cancer. The V gene is TRBV5-1 and the J gene is TRBJ1-2, with no confident D gene call. Sequences were derived from CD4+ or CD8+ T cells sorted from blood, sampled in a trial of the OX40 agonist ivuxolimab. The nucleotides read TGCGCCAGCAGCTCCGAGGCCTTCTATGGCTACACCTTC. Its coded protein is CASSSEAFYGYTF.